This entry describes one T cell receptor beta chain. Its antigen is not identified. The V and J ends lost 8 bases and 0 bases, in that order; junction bases with no gene match: 7. Germline V gene sequence: CDR1 MDHEN, CDR2 SYDVKM. This CDR3 comprises 15 residues. The entry originates in a study of PD-1 blockade in classical Hodgkin lymphoma. Study-wide findings and caveats: Prior therapy or disease activity may underlie the repertoire differences, whose causes remain undefined. Reports described newly diagnosed patients as having lower baseline TCR diversity than healthy donors.

Documented time point: newly diagnosed, previously untreated cHL patient sample. Investigators obtained CD8+ T cells from thawed PBMCs by magnetic negative selection. Investigators turned to newly diagnosed, untreated classical Hodgkin lymphoma PBMCs for comparison. Produced via immunoSEQ multiplex PCR; TCRdb's table is partial and in-frame only. The repertoire holds about 15,000 clones, roughly nine tenths seen once, with under 6.5% in the top ten. The chain carries TRBV28 and TRBJ2-1; 7 bases are shared with TRBD2. This TCR derives from a human donor with classical Hodgkin lymphoma. Sequencing was carried out using CD8+ T cells from blood. The CDR3 DNA reads TGTGCCAGCCGCCTCGGCGGGAGCTCCTACAATGAGCAGTTCTTC. Its protein product is CASRLGGSSYNEQFF.